The 3 T cell receptor beta chains reported below all come from one sample, sequenced in a study of PD-1 blockade in classical Hodgkin lymphoma. Every patient was affected by relapse after autologous stem cell transplantation, while exposure to brentuximab vedotin was not uniform. Profiled with immunoSEQ multiplex PCR; TCRdb holds only in-frame clones, not every one. The sample holds just over 60,000 clones, roughly 88% seen once. The specimen comprised peripheral blood mononuclear cells (PBMCs), sampled at baseline. All receptors come from a human donor with classical Hodgkin lymphoma.

The rearrangement joins TRBV30 to TRBJ1-1, with 7 bases identical to TRBD1. The CDR3 length is 15 residues. Losses at the gene ends were 1 base for V and 0 bases for J; bases not matched to a gene: 5. The germline CDR1 and CDR2 sequences are GTSNPN and SVGIG (reference sequence). The CDR3 DNA is TGTGCCTGGAGTGGGACAGGAACGTTGAACACTGAAGCTTTCTTT. Protein product: CAWSGTGTLNTEAFF. Looking up the rest from reference TRBV30 and TRBJ1-1 gives the full variable domain: SQTIHQWPATLVQPVGSPLSLECTVEGTSNPNLYWYRQAAGRGLQLLFYSVGIGQISSEVPQNLSASRPQDRQFILSSKKLLLSDSGFYLCAWSGTGTLNTEAFFGQGTRLTVV.

The V and J genes are TRBV13 and TRBJ1-4; D uncertain. The CDR3 has 15 amino acids. Germline V gene lookup returns CDR1 PRHDT and CDR2 FYEKMQ (reference sequence). V gave up 3 bases and J gave up 7 bases, with 15 bases separating them. The CDR3 sequence: CASSLGVDAREKLFF. CDR3 nucleotide sequence: TGTGCCAGCAGCTTGGGAGTCGATGCGCGTGAAAAACTGTTTTTT.

The genes are TRBV15 and TRBJ2-1; 7 nucleotides align to TRBD2. CDR1 is LNHNV and CDR2 is YYDKDF in the germline V gene (reference sequence). Losses at the gene ends were 0 bases for V and 0 bases for J; bases not matched to a gene: 8. This CDR3 spans 18 amino acids. The CDR3 sequence: CATSRDLLGGSSYNEQFF. In nucleotides, the CDR3 is TGTGCCACCAGCAGAGATCTTTTGGGGGGGAGCTCCTACAATGAGCAGTTCTTC.